These T cell receptor beta chains were read from a single sample in a study of early stage breast cancer tumors. Sequenced by immunoSEQ multiplex PCR; TCRdb stores in-frame clones only, minus some. Of under 75,000 clones in the sample, approximately 80% were seen once. Sequencing was carried out using blood. These receptors all come from a person in their thirties with breast cancer. CDR3s include the opening cysteine and the closing phenylalanine or tryptophan. D genes are given only for firm matches. Size tells how often a clone was seen (once, few, many) or the class of an expanded clone, and some rows leave it out.

>TRBJ1-1|NA|TRBV30|13|NA
TGTGCCTGGAGTCGTGGACCGAACACTGAAGCTTTCTTT
CAWSRGPNTEAFF
>TRBJ2-7|NA|TRBV4-2|18|TRBD2
TGTGCCAGCAGCCAAGACGCAACCATAGCGGGAAGGTCCTACGAGCAGTACTTC
CASSQDATIAGRSYEQYF
>TRBJ1-2|NA|TRBV11-3|14|NA
TGTGCCAGCAGCTCCGACGGGGGGGGGTATGGCTACACCTTC
CASSSDGGGYGYTF
>TRBJ2-7|NA|TRBV5-1|18|NA
TGCGCCAGCAGCCCTTGGGGTCCTCAGGCGGCGACTTACTACGAGCAGTACTTC
CASSPWGPQAATYYEQYF
>TRBJ2-7|NA|TRBV4-1|15|NA
NA
CASSQLTSTSGEQYF
>TRBJ2-2|NA|TRBV18|15|NA
TGTGCCAGCTCACCACCGGGGCCGGACACCGGGGAGCTGTTTTTT
CASSPPGPDTGELFF
>TRBJ1-2|NA|TRBV11-2|11|NA
TGTGCCAGCAGCTTAGATGAGGACTACACCTTC
CASSLDEDYTF
>TRBJ2-7|few|TRBV4-3|16|NA
TGCGCCAGCAGCCAAGATCGGGGCCCTCGGTGGAACGAGCAGTACTTC
CASSQDRGPRWNEQYF
>TRBJ2-2|once|TRBV30|15|TRBD2
TGTGCCTCTAGGACTAGCGGGAGTAGGGCCGGGGAGCTGTTTTTT
CASRTSGSRAGELFF
>TRBJ1-6|few|TRBV4-2|16|NA
TGTGCCAGCAGTCAAGACGACAGGCCAATGAATTCACCCCTCCACTTT
CASSQDDRPMNSPLHF
>TRBJ2-2|NA|TRBV10-2|12|NA
TGCGCCAGCATTGGGGCGACCGGGGAGCTGTTTTTT
CASIGATGELFF
>TRBJ1-1|NA|TRBV13|14|TRBD1
TGTGCCAGCAGCAAAACAGGGGAACAGACTGAAGCTTTCTTT
CASSKTGEQTEAFF
>TRBJ1-5|NA|TRBV27|17|TRBD1
TGTGCCAGCAGTTTACGGGTGACAGGGCTCAGCAATCAGCCCCAGCATTTT
CASSLRVTGLSNQPQHF
>TRBJ1-2|few|TRBV5-4|11|NA
TGTGCCAGCAGCTACAGGGAAGGCTACACCTTC
CASSYREGYTF
>TRBJ2-7|NA|TRBV27|14|TRBD1
TGTGCCAGCAGTTTTCGACAGGGTACCTACGAGCAGTACTTC
CASSFRQGTYEQYF
>TRBJ2-1|NA|TRBV18|16|TRBD2
TGTGCCAGCTCACCACCGCTAGCGGGCCCGTACAATGAGCAGTTCTTC
CASSPPLAGPYNEQFF
>TRBJ2-7|once|TRBV5-4|15|NA
TGTGCCAGCAGCTTGGGCTCCCGTTCCACCTACGAGCAGTACTTC
CASSLGSRSTYEQYF
>TRBJ2-3|NA|TRBV6-1|16|TRBD2
TGTGCCAGCAGTGAAGCACTAGCGGGCGGCACAGATACGCAGTATTTT
CASSEALAGGTDTQYF
>TRBJ2-3|few|TRBV7-2|12|NA
TGTGCCAGCAGCCCCGTCCGGGATACGCAGTATTTT
CASSPVRDTQYF
>TRBJ2-5|few|TRBV25-1|16|TRBD2
TGTGCCAGCAGTGAATTGAATCGGGGGGGGTTAGAGACCCAGTACTTC
CASSELNRGGLETQYF
>TRBJ1-4|once|TRBV9|18|NA
TGTGCCAGCAGCGTTCGGGGCGGGGGCGCAATGGGTTCTGAAAAACTGTTTTTT
CASSVRGGGAMGSEKLFF
>TRBJ1-4|once|TRBV10-3|14|TRBD1
TGTGCCATCTCAGGGGGACAGGGAGATGAAAAACTGTTTTTT
CAISGGQGDEKLFF
>TRBJ2-3|NA|TRBV9|12|NA
TGTGCCAGCAGCCCGACAACAGATACGCAGTATTTT
CASSPTTDTQYF
>TRBJ2-1|NA|TRBV9|15|NA
TGTGCCAGCAGCGACCTAGTGAGCTCCTACAATGAGCAGTTCTTC
CASSDLVSSYNEQFF
>TRBJ2-1|NA|TRBV30|14|NA
TGTGCCTGGGGGGGACTCAGCTCCTACAATGAGCAGTTCTTC
CAWGGLSSYNEQFF
>TRBJ1-1|NA|TRBV11-2|16|NA
TGTGCCAGCAGCTTAAACTTTGTCAGAGAGAACACTGAAGCTTTCTTT
CASSLNFVRENTEAFF
>TRBJ2-7|NA|TRBV5-1|14|TRBD2
TGCGCCAGCAGCCCGATGGCGGGGGTCAACGAGCAGTACTTC
CASSPMAGVNEQYF
>TRBJ2-7|NA|TRBV5-4|14|NA
TGTGCCAGCAGCTTGAACCGAGGCTCCTACGAGCAGTACTTC
CASSLNRGSYEQYF
>TRBJ1-1|NA|TRBV6-4|13|NA
TGTGCCAGCAGTGACAGGGGAGACACTGAAGCTTTCTTT
CASSDRGDTEAFF
>TRBJ2-1|NA|TRBV4-3|16|TRBD1
TGCGCCAGCAGCCAGAAACAGGGGGCGCTTAACAATGAGCAGTTCTTC
CASSQKQGALNNEQFF
>TRBJ2-7|NA|TRBV27|15|TRBD2
TGTGCCAGCAGCCCCACTAGCGGGAGCATCTACGAGCAGTACTTC
CASSPTSGSIYEQYF
>TRBJ2-5|NA|TRBV29-1|14|TRBD2
TGCAGCGTTCGTCGGGATGGGGGGGAGGAGACCCAGTACTTC
CSVRRDGGEETQYF
>TRBJ2-1|NA|TRBV4-1|12|NA
TGCGCCAGCAGCCAGGGGGCCAATGAGCAGTTCTTC
CASSQGANEQFF
>TRBJ2-1|NA|TRBV5-1|16|TRBD2
TGCGCCAGCAGCTTGGCCACTGGAGCGGGAGTAGGGCAGCAGTTCTTC
CASSLATGAGVGQQFF
>TRBJ2-7|NA|TRBV29-1|13|NA
TGCAGCGCTCAGGGGATCGGCTCCTACGAGCAGTACTTC
CSAQGIGSYEQYF
>TRBJ2-4|NA|TRBV7-2|16|TRBD2
TGTGCCAGCAGCCGCGGACTAGCGGGAGAGTGGAACATTCAGTACTTC
CASSRGLAGEWNIQYF
>TRBJ2-2|NA|TRBV7-7|15|NA
TGTGCCAGCAGCTTAGCTAATGGGGGCACCGGGGAGCTGTTTTTT
CASSLANGGTGELFF
>TRBJ2-3|NA|TRBV7-6|17|TRBD2
TGTGCCAGCAGCCGAAGGCGTAGCGGGAGAAGCGCAGATACGCAGTATTTT
CASSRRRSGRSADTQYF
>TRBJ2-7|NA|TRBV5-6|14|NA
TGTGCCAGCAGCTCTACGACAAAGTTCTACGAGCAGTACTTC
CASSSTTKFYEQYF
>TRBJ2-7|NA|TRBV7-2|11|NA
TGTGCCAGCAGCTTATGGGGCGAAACTAGCTTC
CASSLWGETSF
>TRBJ2-1|few|TRBV4-1|14|NA
TGCGCCAGCAGCCAAGGACTCAGCTACAATGAGCAGTTCTTC
CASSQGLSYNEQFF
>TRBJ1-2|NA|TRBV27|14|NA
TGTGCCAGCAGTCCCCTCGGGAGGGGCTATGGCTACACCTTC
CASSPLGRGYGYTF
>TRBJ2-3|NA|TRBV6-4|16|TRBD2
TGTGCCAGCAGTGACTCTGCGGGAGGGCCTCCAGATACGCAGTATTTT
CASSDSAGGPPDTQYF
>TRBJ2-3|NA|TRBV7-9|15|TRBD2
TGTGCCAGCAGAAGGACTAGCGGCTACACAGATACGCAGTATTTT
CASRRTSGYTDTQYF
>TRBJ2-7|few|TRBV10-1|13|NA
TGCGCCAGCAGTGAGGAGGGGACCTACGAGCAGTACTTC
CASSEEGTYEQYF
>TRBJ2-1|few|TRBV6-6|12|NA
TGTGCCAGCTGGAACGCATACAATGAGCAGTTCTTC
CASWNAYNEQFF
>TRBJ2-7|NA|TRBV18|12|NA
TGTGCCAGCTCACCAAATGCCTACGAGCAGTACTTC
CASSPNAYEQYF
>TRBJ1-2|NA|TRBV7-9|14|NA
TGTGCCAGCAGCTTAGAGAGGTCAGAAAGAGGCTACACCTTC
CASSLERSERGYTF
>TRBJ2-1|NA|TRBV10-1|13|TRBD2
TGCGCCAGCAGTGAACTAGGCGGGAGTATTCCGTTCTTC
CASSELGGSIPFF
>TRBJ1-1|few|TRBV7-3|13|NA
TGTGCCAGCAGCTCCGAGGGGAACACTGAAGCTTTCTTT
CASSSEGNTEAFF